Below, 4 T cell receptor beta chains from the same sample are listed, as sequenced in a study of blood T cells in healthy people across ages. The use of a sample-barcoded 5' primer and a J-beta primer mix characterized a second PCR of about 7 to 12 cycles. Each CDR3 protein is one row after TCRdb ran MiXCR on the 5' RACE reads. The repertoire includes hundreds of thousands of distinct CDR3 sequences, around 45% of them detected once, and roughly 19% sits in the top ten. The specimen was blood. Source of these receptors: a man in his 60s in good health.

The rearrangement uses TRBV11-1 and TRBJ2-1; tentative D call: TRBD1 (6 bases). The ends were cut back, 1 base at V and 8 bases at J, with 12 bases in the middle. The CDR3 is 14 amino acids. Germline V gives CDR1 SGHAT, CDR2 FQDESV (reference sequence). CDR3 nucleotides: TGTGCCAGCAGCTTAGTGGGCCCAGGGGATGAGCAGTTCTTC. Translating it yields CASSLVGPGDEQFF.

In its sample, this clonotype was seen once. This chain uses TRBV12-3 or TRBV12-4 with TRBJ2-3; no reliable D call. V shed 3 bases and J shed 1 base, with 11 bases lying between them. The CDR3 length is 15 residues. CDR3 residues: CASSLPALGTDTQYF. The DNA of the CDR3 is TGTGCCAGCAGTTTGCCCGCTCTGGGCACAGATACGCAGTATTTT.

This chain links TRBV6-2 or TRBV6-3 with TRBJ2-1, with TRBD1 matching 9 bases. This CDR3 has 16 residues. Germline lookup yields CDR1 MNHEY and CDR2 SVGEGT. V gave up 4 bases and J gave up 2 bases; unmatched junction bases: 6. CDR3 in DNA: TGTGCCAGCAGTTTTCGACAGGGGGTGCCCTACAATGAGCAGTTCTTC. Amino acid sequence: CASSFRQGVPYNEQFF.

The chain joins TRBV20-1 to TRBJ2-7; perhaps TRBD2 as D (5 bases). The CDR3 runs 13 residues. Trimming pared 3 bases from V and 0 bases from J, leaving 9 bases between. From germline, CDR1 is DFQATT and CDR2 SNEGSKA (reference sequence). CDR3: CSARSGSSYEQYF. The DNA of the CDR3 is TGCAGTGCTAGGAGTGGGAGCTCCTACGAGCAGTACTTC.